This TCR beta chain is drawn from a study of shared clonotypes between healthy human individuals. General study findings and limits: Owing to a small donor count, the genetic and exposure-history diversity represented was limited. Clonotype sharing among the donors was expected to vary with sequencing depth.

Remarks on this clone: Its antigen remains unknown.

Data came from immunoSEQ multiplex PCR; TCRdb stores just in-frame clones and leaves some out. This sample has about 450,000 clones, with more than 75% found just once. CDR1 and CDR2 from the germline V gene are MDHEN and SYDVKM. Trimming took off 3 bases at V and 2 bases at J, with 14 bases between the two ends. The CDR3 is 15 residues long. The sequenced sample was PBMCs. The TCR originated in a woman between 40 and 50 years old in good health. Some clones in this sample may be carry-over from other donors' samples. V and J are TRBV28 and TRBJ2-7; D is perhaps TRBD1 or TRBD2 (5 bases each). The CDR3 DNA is TGTGCCAGCAGTTTGGGGCTAGCAGTCCCCTACGAGCAGTACTTC. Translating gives CASSLGLAVPYEQYF.